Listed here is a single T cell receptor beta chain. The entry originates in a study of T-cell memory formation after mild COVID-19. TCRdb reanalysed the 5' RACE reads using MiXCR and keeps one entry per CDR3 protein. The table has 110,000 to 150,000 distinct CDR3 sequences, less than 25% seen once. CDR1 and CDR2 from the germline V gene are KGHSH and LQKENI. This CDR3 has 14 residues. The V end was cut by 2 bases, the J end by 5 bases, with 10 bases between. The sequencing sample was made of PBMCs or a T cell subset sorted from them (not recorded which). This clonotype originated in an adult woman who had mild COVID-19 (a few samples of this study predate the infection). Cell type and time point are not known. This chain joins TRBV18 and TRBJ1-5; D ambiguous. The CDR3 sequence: CASSPGRADQPQHF. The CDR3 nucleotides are TGTGCCAGCTCACCAGGGAGGGCGGATCAGCCCCAGCATTTT.